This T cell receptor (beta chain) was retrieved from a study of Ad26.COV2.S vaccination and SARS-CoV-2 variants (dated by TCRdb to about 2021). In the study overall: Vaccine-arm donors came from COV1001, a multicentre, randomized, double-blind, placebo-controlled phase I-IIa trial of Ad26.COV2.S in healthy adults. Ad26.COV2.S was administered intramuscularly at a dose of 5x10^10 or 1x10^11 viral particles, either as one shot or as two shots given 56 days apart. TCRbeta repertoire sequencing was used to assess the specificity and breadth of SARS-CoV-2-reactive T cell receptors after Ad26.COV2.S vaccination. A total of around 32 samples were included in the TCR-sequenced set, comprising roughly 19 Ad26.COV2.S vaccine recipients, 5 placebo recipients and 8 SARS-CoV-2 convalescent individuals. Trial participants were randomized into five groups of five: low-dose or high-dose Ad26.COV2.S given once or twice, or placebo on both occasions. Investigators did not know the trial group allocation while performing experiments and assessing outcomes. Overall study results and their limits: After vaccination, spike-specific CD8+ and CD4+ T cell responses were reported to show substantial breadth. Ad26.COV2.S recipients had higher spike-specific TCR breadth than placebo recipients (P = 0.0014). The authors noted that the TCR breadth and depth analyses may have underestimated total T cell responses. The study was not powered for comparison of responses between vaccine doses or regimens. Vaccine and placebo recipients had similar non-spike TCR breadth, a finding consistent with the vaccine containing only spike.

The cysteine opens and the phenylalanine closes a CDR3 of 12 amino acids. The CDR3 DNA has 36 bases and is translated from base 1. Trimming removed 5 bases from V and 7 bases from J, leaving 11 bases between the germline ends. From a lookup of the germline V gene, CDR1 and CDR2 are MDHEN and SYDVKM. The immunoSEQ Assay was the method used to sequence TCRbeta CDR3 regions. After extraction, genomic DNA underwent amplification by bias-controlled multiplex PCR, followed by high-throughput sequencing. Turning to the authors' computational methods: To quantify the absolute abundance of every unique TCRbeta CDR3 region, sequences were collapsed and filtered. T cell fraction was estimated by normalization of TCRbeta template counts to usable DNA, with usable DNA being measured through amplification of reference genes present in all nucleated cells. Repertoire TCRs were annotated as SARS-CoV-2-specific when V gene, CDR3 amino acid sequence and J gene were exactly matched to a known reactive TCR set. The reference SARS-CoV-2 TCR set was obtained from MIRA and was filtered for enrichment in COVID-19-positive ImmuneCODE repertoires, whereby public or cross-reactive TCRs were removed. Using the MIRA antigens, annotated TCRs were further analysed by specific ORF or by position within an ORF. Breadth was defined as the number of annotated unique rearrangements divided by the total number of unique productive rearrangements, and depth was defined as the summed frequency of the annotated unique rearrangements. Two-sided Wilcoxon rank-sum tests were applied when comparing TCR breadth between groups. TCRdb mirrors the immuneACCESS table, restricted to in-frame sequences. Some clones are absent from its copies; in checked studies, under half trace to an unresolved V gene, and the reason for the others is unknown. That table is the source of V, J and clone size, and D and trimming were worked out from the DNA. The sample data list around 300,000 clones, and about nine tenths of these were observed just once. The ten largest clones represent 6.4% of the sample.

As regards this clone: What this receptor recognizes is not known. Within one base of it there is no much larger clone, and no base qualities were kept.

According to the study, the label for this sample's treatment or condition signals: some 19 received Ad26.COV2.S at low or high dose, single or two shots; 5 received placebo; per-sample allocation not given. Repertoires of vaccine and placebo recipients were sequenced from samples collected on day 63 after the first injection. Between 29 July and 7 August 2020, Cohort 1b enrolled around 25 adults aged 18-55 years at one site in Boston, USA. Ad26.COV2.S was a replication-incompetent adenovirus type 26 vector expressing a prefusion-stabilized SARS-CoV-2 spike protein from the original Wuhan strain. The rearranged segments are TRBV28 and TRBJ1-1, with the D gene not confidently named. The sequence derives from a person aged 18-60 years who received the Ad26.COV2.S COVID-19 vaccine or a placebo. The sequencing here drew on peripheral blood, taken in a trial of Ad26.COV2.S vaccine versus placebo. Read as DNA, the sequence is TGTGCCAGCAGTCTCACACGGGTTGAAGCTTTCTTT. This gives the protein CASSLTRVEAFF.